A selection of T cell receptor beta chains follows, all from one sample in a study of shared clonotypes between healthy human individuals. The repertoire was sequenced with immunoSEQ multiplex PCR; TCRdb's copy has only in-frame clones and lacks some. This sample carries approximately 500,000 clones, about 80% of them seen once, and the ten largest clones take roughly an eighth. The sequenced sample consisted of PBMCs. The receptors derive from a woman between 35 and 50 years old in good health. Some clones in this sample may be carry-over from other donors' samples. CDR3s include the opening cysteine and the closing phenylalanine or tryptophan. A D gene is named only where the DNA matches it firmly. Size values are once, few and many counts, or a class for expanded clones, and some rows have none.

>-|TRBV4-3|TRBD1|TRBJ1-5
TGCGCCAGCAGCCAGGACAGGAGTAACAATCAGCCCCAGCATTTT
CASSQDRSNNQPQHF
>-|TRBV28|-|TRBJ2-5
TGTGCCAGCAGGTCATCACCGGGACTTCAAGAGACCCAGTACTTC
CASRSSPGLQETQYF
>-|TRBV7-6|TRBD2|TRBJ2-3
TGTGCCAGCAGCTTATGGGGGAGGGCCATGGATACGCAGTATTTT
CASSLWGRAMDTQYF
>-|TRBV6-1|TRBD1|TRBJ1-1
TGTGCCAGCAGGACCGACAGGGACACTGAAGCTTTCTTT
CASRTDRDTEAFF
>-|TRBV9|-|TRBJ2-2
TGTGCCAGCAGCGTAGCTTCGGGAGTTGACACCGGGGAGCTGTTTTTT
CASSVASGVDTGELFF
>-|TRBV5-1|TRBD1|TRBJ1-2
TGCGCCAGCAGCCCGGGACAGCCTAACTATGGCTACACCTTC
CASSPGQPNYGYTF
>-|TRBV11-2|-|TRBJ2-7
TGTGCCAGCAGACCAGGAAGGGCCCCGTCCAGCGAGCAGTACTTC
CASRPGRAPSSEQYF
>few|TRBV23-1|TRBD1|TRBJ2-7
TGCGCCAGCAGTCGTCCGGACAGGGTGAGCGAGCAGTACTTC
CASSRPDRVSEQYF
>-|TRBV7-9|TRBD2|TRBJ2-3
TGTGCCAGCAGCGTACTAGCGGGAGGACCAGATACGCAGTATTTT
CASSVLAGGPDTQYF
>-|TRBV4-1|TRBD2|TRBJ2-7
TGCGCCAGCAGCCAAGCGGGGACTAGCTTCTCCTACGAGCAGTACTTC
CASSQAGTSFSYEQYF
>-|TRBV28|-|TRBJ2-5
TGTGCCAGCAGTTTTTGGCGCGGAGGAAAAGAGACCCAGTACTTC
CASSFWRGGKETQYF
>-|TRBV30|-|TRBJ1-3
TGTGCCTGGAGTCCTCGGGGGGGGCTCTCTGGAAACACCATATATTTT
CAWSPRGGLSGNTIYF
>-|TRBV13|TRBD2|TRBJ2-1
TGTGCCAGCAGCCCCCGTATAGCGGGAGCCAATGAGCAGTTCTTC
CASSPRIAGANEQFF
>once|TRBV10-3|TRBD2|TRBJ2-2
TGTGCCATCAGATTGACTAGCGGCAAGAACACCGGGGAGCTGTTTTTT
CAIRLTSGKNTGELFF
>-|TRBV9|TRBD1|TRBJ2-5
TGTGCCAGCAGCGGTACAGGGGGAACGGGAGAGACCCAGTACTTC
CASSGTGGTGETQYF
>-|TRBV4-3|-|TRBJ1-4
TGCGCCAGCAGCCAAGCCTACAGGGTTTATAATGAAAAACTGTTTTTT
CASSQAYRVYNEKLFF
>-|TRBV9|TRBD2|TRBJ2-7
TGTGCCAGCAGCGTAGACGGGAGGAACCCCTACGAGCAGTACTTC
CASSVDGRNPYEQYF
>-|TRBV7-3|TRBD2|TRBJ2-1
TGTGCCAGCAGCCCTCTGCGACTAGCGGGGGGGAGTGAGCAGTTCTTC
CASSPLRLAGGSEQFF
>few|TRBV5-4|TRBD1|TRBJ1-2
TGTGCCAGCAGCTCAGACAGGGGCTATGGCTACACCTTC
CASSSDRGYGYTF
>-|TRBV5-1|TRBD2|TRBJ2-3
TGCGCCAGCAGCCCTCTAGCGGGAAGCACAGATACGCAGTATTTT
CASSPLAGSTDTQYF
>-|TRBV27|TRBD1|TRBJ2-1
TGTGCCAGCAGCCCCGGACAGGGCTACAATGAGCAGTTCTTC
CASSPGQGYNEQFF
>-|TRBV13|TRBD1|TRBJ1-5
TGTGCCAGCAGCTTAGGGACAGGGGCGAGGCAGCCCCAGCATTTT
CASSLGTGARQPQHF
>many|TRBV6-1|TRBD1|TRBJ1-5
TGTGCCAGCAGAGAACAGGGGGCGAGGGGCAATCAGCCCCAGCATTTT
CASREQGARGNQPQHF
>-|TRBV4-1|TRBD2|TRBJ2-1
TGCGCCAGCAGCCGATCGCCCACTAGCGACGTTGAGCAGTTCTTC
CASSRSPTSDVEQFF
>-|TRBV9|TRBD1|TRBJ1-3
TGTGCCAGCAGCGTAGGGCAGGGGGCCTCTGGAAACACCATATATTTT
CASSVGQGASGNTIYF
>-|TRBV19|TRBD2|TRBJ2-5
TGTGCCAGTAGCATCCGCGGGAGACGGGAGACCCAGTACTTC
CASSIRGRRETQYF
>-|TRBV7-3|TRBD1|TRBJ2-5
TGTGCCAGCAGCTTAATCGGGACAGGTGCAGAGACCCAGTACTTC
CASSLIGTGAETQYF
>-|TRBV6-4|TRBD2|TRBJ2-1
TGTGCCAGCAGTGACCGATTGGAGCTAGCGGGAACGGAAAATGAGCAGTTCTTC
CASSDRLELAGTENEQFF
>-|TRBV28|-|TRBJ1-2
TGTGCCAGCAGGGCGAGAGGTACCTATGGCTACACCTTC
CASRARGTYGYTF
>few|TRBV7-9|TRBD2|TRBJ2-1
TGTGCCAGCAGCTCCGGGACTAGTGGCGATGAGCAGTTCTTC
CASSSGTSGDEQFF
>-|TRBV29-1|-|TRBJ2-1
TGCAGCGTTGTAGATTACAATGAGCAGTTCTTC
CSVVDYNEQFF
>-|TRBV18|-|TRBJ1-1
TGTGCCAGCTCACCCCTAAGTGGGGGGCGACTGAACACTGAAGCTTTCTTT
CASSPLSGGRLNTEAFF
>-|TRBV29-1|TRBD1|TRBJ2-7
TGCAGCGTTGCGGACAGGGGGAGCTCCTACGAGCAGTACTTC
CSVADRGSSYEQYF
>-|TRBV20-1|-|TRBJ1-5
TGCAGTGCTAGAGGTCCTCAGCCCCAGCATTTT
CSARGPQPQHF
>-|TRBV5-4|-|TRBJ1-1
TGTGCCAGCACCTACACCATCGTAGACAGTCGGAACACTGAAGCTTTCTTT
CASTYTIVDSRNTEAFF
>-|TRBV7-9|-|TRBJ2-7
TGTGCCAGCAGCTTATACTCCTACGAGCAGTACTTC
CASSLYSYEQYF
>-|TRBV18|TRBD1|TRBJ1-4
TGTGCCAGCTCACCAACGGGACAGGGTTGGGATGACGAAAAACTGTTTTTT
CASSPTGQGWDDEKLFF
>once|TRBV27|TRBD1|TRBJ2-5
TGTGCCAGCAGTTCTGTCGGGACAGGGGAGGGAGAGACCCAGTACTTC
CASSSVGTGEGETQYF
>-|TRBV6-6|-|TRBJ2-1
TGTGCCAGCAGTTACTCGGGGATGTATGAGCAGTTCTTC
CASSYSGMYEQFF
>-|TRBV5-1|TRBD1|TRBJ1-1
TGCGCCAGCAGCTTAGGGACAGGGGGGAACACTGAAGCTTTCTTT
CASSLGTGGNTEAFF
>-|TRBV15|-|TRBJ2-5
TGTGCCACCAGCAGAGGACTTTCGGAGACCCAGTACTTC
CATSRGLSETQYF
>-|TRBV10-3|-|TRBJ1-6
TGTGCCATCAGTGAGTCCGGGGCTAATAATTCACCCCTCCACTTT
CAISESGANNSPLHF
>-|TRBV7-2|TRBD2|TRBJ2-4
TGTGCCAGCAGCTTGCGGGAGGGGGAAAACATTCAGTACTTC
CASSLREGENIQYF
>-|TRBV13|-|TRBJ1-1
TGTGCCAGCAGCTTTATGATGTTTAGGACGGACCCTGAAGCTTTCTTT
CASSFMMFRTDPEAFF
>-|TRBV7-9|-|TRBJ2-5
TGTGCCAGCAGCTTAGCGTGGGGTGCGGAGACCCAGTACTTC
CASSLAWGAETQYF
>-|TRBV7-2|-|TRBJ2-7
TGTGCCAGCAGTGCGGGACAGACGTTTGTTGAGCAGTACTTC
CASSAGQTFVEQYF
>once|TRBV28|-|TRBJ2-3
TGTGCCAGCGTTAGCGGCACTAGCACAGATACGCAGTATTTT
CASVSGTSTDTQYF
>-|TRBV9|-|TRBJ2-5
TGTGCCAGCACCTCAGCGGTGGGGGCGAGGGAGACCCAGTACTTC
CASTSAVGARETQYF